The rows below give T cell receptor beta chains drawn from one sample of a study of neurological immune-mediated disorders. TCRdb reprocessed the 5' RACE reads with MiXCR, giving one entry per CDR3 protein. Of roughly 80,000 distinct CDR3 sequences detected, under 10% appear once; the ten largest clones hold 1.7%. Material for sequencing was PBMCs. Every receptor here comes from a man aged 50 or older in good health. Each CDR3 is given with its conserved first and last residue. A D gene is named only where the DNA matches it firmly. Not all rows give a size; the values are once, few, many and, for expanded clones, a class.

TGTGCCAGCACCCCCGGGCCCGCGAACACTGAAGCTTTCTTT | CASTPGPANTEAFF | TRBV12-3/TRBV12-4 | many | TRBJ1-1 | NA
TGTGCCATCAGTGAGTTTAGCTTAGGATACGAGCAGTACTTC | CAISEFSLGYEQYF | TRBV10-3 | many | TRBJ2-7 | NA
TGCGCCAGCAGCCTCGGACAGCTCCCCGACGAGCAGTACTTC | CASSLGQLPDEQYF | TRBV5-1 | many | TRBJ2-7 | NA
TGCGCCAGCAGCTCCGGGACAGGGGCGGGCTACGAGCAGTACTTC | CASSSGTGAGYEQYF | TRBV5-1 | many | TRBJ2-7 | TRBD1
TGCAGTGCTACAGGGGTTCGGGGCAATCAGCCCCAGCATTTT | CSATGVRGNQPQHF | TRBV20-1 | many | TRBJ1-5 | NA
TGTGCCAGCAGCCTAGGACAGGTGAATCAGCCCCAGCATTTT | CASSLGQVNQPQHF | TRBV3-1 | many | TRBJ1-5 | TRBD1
TGCAGTGCTTTCTACAAGAACACCGGGGAGCTGTTTTTT | CSAFYKNTGELFF | TRBV20-1 | many | TRBJ2-2 | NA
TGTGCCAGCAGTGGGAGCACAGATACGCAGTATTTT | CASSGSTDTQYF | TRBV2 | many | TRBJ2-3 | NA
TGCGCCAGCAGCTCCGGGACTAGCGGGACTCACTTT | CASSSGTSGTHF | TRBV5-1 | few | TRBJ2-3 | TRBD2
TGTGCCAGCACCCCTCGGACAGCGAGAAATTCACCCCTCCACTTT | CASTPRTARNSPLHF | TRBV28 | NA | TRBJ1-6 | NA
TGTGCCAGCAGTGTAATAGCCAAAAACATTCAGTACTTC | CASSVIAKNIQYF | TRBV2 | many | TRBJ2-4 | NA
TGTGCCAGCAGTGACGGGACAGGGGACACAGATACGCAGTATTTT | CASSDGTGDTDTQYF | TRBV6-4 | many | TRBJ2-3 | TRBD1
TGTGCCAGCAGCCCGCCTACTAGCGGTGGTGAGCAGTTCTTC | CASSPPTSGGEQFF | TRBV7-2 | many | TRBJ2-1 | TRBD2
TGCGCCAGCAGCCAAGTTTTAGCCTCTAGCACAGATACGCAGTATTTT | CASSQVLASSTDTQYF | TRBV4-1 | few | TRBJ2-3 | NA
TGTGCCAGCAGCTTCGGACAGGGAAGCACTGAAGCTTTCTTT | CASSFGQGSTEAFF | TRBV5-5 | many | TRBJ1-1 | TRBD1
TGTGCCAGCAGCGGCGGGGTAGCGGGACACCAAGAGACCCAGTACTTC | CASSGGVAGHQETQYF | TRBV9 | many | TRBJ2-5 | TRBD2
TGTGCCAGCACCCCGGGACAGGGGGCGAATGGCTACACCTTC | CASTPGQGANGYTF | TRBV12-3/TRBV12-4 | many | TRBJ1-2 | TRBD1
TGTGCCAGCAGTGAGACAGGACAGGGAAGCAATCAGCCCCAGCATTTT | CASSETGQGSNQPQHF | TRBV6-1 | many | TRBJ1-5 | TRBD1
TGCAGCGGTGGCAAGGACTCGGACACCATATATTTC | CSGGKDSDTIYF | TRBV29-1 | once | TRBJ1-3 | NA
TGTGCCTGGAGTGTAGTTCTACGAGACTATGGCTACACCTTC | CAWSVVLRDYGYTF | TRBV30 | NA | TRBJ1-2 | NA
TGTGCCAGCAGCTTAGGTCCTAGCGGGATCCTTGCAGATACGCAGTATTTT | CASSLGPSGILADTQYF | TRBV7-8 | many | TRBJ2-3 | TRBD2
TGCAGTGCTGAGGACAGGTCGAGCTCCTACAATGAGCAGTTCTTC | CSAEDRSSSYNEQFF | TRBV20-1 | many | TRBJ2-1 | TRBD1
TGTGCCTGGAGTGCTCCCGGGACGTACGTCAACAATGAGCAGTTCTTC | CAWSAPGTYVNNEQFF | TRBV30 | NA | TRBJ2-1 | NA
TGTGCCAGCAGTTATTTACAGGGGGGGTACGAGCAGTACTTC | CASSYLQGGYEQYF | TRBV6-6 | many | TRBJ2-7 | NA
TGTGCCAGCAGTTCATCGGACAGTCCCAACGAGCAGTACTTC | CASSSSDSPNEQYF | TRBV6-1 | many | TRBJ2-7 | NA
TGCGCCAGCAGTGAGTCAACAGGCTACAATGAGCAGTTCTTC | CASSESTGYNEQFF | TRBV10-1 | NA | TRBJ2-1 | NA
TGCGCCAGCAGCTCCGGGACGGTGAACACCGGGGAGCTGTTTTTT | CASSSGTVNTGELFF | TRBV5-1 | many | TRBJ2-2 | NA
TGTGCCAGCAGCGTAGGGGAGGGACCCTACAATGAGCAGTTCTTC | CASSVGEGPYNEQFF | TRBV9 | many | TRBJ2-1 | TRBD2
TGTGCCAGCAGGCCCAGCCTCAGGGGGGAGCTGTTTTTT | CASRPSLRGELFF | TRBV28 | many | TRBJ2-2 | NA
TGTGCCACCTCGGGCGGGAGGGCCAATGAGCAGTTCTTC | CATSGGRANEQFF | TRBV12-3/TRBV12-4 | many | TRBJ2-1 | TRBD2
TGTGCCAGCAGCCAGACCGGGACCGACAATGAGCAGTTCTTC | CASSQTGTDNEQFF | TRBV3-1 | many | TRBJ2-1 | NA
TGTGCCAGCAGCGTCCTCCGGGACAGGTATTTCTACGAGCAGTACTTC | CASSVLRDRYFYEQYF | TRBV16 | many | TRBJ2-7 | TRBD1
TGTGCCAGCAGTCCCAGCGGTCCTCACGAGCAGTACTTC | CASSPSGPHEQYF | TRBV28 | many | TRBJ2-7 | NA
TGCGCCAGCAGCTTTGGGAGGGGGAACACAGATACGCAGTATTTT | CASSFGRGNTDTQYF | TRBV5-1 | many | TRBJ2-3 | NA
TGTGCCAGCAGTCAGGGGGCGCGCGGCTACACCTTC | CASSQGARGYTF | TRBV12-3/TRBV12-4 | many | TRBJ1-2 | TRBD1
TGCAGTGTTCGGACTAGCGGGGCCTTGGGGCAGTTCTTC | CSVRTSGALGQFF | TRBV20-1 | once | TRBJ2-1 | TRBD2
TGTGCCACCTCGTGGGGGGGAGTAAGCACCGGGGAGCTGTTTTTT | CATSWGGVSTGELFF | TRBV27 | many | TRBJ2-2 | TRBD2
TGCGCCAGCAGCAAAAAGAGGGTCCGTCATGGGCAGTACTTC | CASSKKRVRHGQYF | TRBV21-1 | NA | TRBJ2-7 | NA
TGTGCCAGCTCCCCCGCCCCACAGGGGTATGGCTACACCTTC | CASSPAPQGYGYTF | TRBV6-5 | many | TRBJ1-2 | TRBD1
TGTGCCAGCAGCCCCATCCCGGGCCAGAAACGGAATAGCAATCAGCCCCAGCATTTT | CASSPIPGQKRNSNQPQHF | TRBV4-2 | many | TRBJ1-5 | NA
TGTGCCAGCAGTTTATCGGCGGGGGGTGGCTACACCTTC | CASSLSAGGGYTF | TRBV27 | many | TRBJ1-2 | NA
TGCGCCAGCAGCTGGACAGGGAACCCAGCTAACTATGGCTACACCTTC | CASSWTGNPANYGYTF | TRBV5-1 | many | TRBJ1-2 | TRBD1
TGTGCCAGCAGTTTATCGGCGGGGGCAGATACGCAGTATTTT | CASSLSAGADTQYF | TRBV27 | many | TRBJ2-3 | TRBD2